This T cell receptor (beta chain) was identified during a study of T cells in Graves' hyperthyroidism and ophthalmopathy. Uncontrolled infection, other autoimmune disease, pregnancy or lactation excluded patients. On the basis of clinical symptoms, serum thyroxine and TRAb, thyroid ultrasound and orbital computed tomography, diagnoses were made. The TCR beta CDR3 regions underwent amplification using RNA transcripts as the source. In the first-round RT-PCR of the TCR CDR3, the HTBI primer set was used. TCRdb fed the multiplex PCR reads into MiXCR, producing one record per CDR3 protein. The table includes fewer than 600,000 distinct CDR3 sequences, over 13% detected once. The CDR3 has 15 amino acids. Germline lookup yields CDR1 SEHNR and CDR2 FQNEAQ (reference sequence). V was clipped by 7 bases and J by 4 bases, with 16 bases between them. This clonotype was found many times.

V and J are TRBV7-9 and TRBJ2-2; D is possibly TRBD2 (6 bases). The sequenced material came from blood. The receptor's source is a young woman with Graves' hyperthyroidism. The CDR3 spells CASTTAGLTTGELFF. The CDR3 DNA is TGTGCCAGCACTACGGCGGGGTTGACCACCGGGGAGCTGTTTTTT.